A single T cell receptor beta chain is shown here with its context. The source of the sample is a study of CD4+ T cells in melanoma. Germline CDR1 is SGHDT and CDR2 is YYEEEE. V lost 0 bases, J lost 7 bases, and 7 bases stayed unmatched. The CDR3 loop spans 15 amino acids. TCRdb's table, derived via immunoSEQ multiplex PCR, lists solely in-frame clones and lacks some. The sample contains about 50,000 clones, 80% to 90% of which appear only once. Sequenced: peripheral blood. The clonotype originates from a human donor with melanoma. This chain joins TRBV5-6 and TRBJ2-4, with 7 bases that match TRBD2. The CDR3 region has the DNA TGTGCCAGCAGCTTGGCCGGGGACGGGAGGAACATTCAGTACTTC. It specifies CASSLAGDGRNIQYF.